The TCR beta chain under discussion was sequenced for a study of cytotoxic CD8 clonotypes in ibrutinib-treated CLL. About the study: The patients, around 12 relapsed/refractory and roughly 15 treatment-naive, included fewer than 18 who were IGHV unmutated.

Germline CDR1 is MNHEY and CDR2 is SVGAGI. The CDR3 runs to 13 residues. V lost 6 bases and J lost 7; bases outside the gene matches: 5. This clone was recorded only once. Measured with immunoSEQ multiplex PCR; TCRdb has only the in-frame clones, and not every one. The sample contains fewer than 100,000 clones, around 79% of which appear only once. This TCR was sampled from a human donor with chronic lymphocytic leukemia. The genes are TRBV6-5 and TRBJ1-1; 10 bases map to TRBD1. Specimen: PBMCs, collected after 12 months of ibrutinib treatment. CDR3 sequence: CASSDRTGGEAFF. In DNA, the CDR3 is TGTGCCAGCAGCGACCGGACAGGGGGTGAAGCTTTCTTT.